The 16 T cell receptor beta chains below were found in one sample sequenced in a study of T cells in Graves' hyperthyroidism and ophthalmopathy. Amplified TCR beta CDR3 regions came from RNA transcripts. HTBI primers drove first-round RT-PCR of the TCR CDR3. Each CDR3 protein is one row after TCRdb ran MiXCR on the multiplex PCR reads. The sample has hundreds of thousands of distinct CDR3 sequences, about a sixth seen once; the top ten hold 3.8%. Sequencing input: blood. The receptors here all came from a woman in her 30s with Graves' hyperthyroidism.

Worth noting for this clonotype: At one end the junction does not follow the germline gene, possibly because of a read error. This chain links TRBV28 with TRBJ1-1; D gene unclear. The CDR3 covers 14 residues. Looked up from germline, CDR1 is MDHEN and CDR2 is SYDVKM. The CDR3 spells CASRIDDVYTEASF. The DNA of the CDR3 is TGTGCCAGCAGAATTGACGACGTATACACTGAAGCTTCCTTT.

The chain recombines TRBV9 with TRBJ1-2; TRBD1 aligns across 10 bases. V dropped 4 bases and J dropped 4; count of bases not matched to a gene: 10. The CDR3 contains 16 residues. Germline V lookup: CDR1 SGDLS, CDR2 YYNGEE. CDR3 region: CASSNRQDRGAYGYTF. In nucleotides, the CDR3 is TGTGCCAGCAGCAACCGGCAGGACAGGGGGGCCTATGGCTACACCTTC.

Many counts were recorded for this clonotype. In DNA form, the CDR3 reads TGTGCCAGCAGCCACAGGGCGGGCGGCAATCAGCCCCAGCATTTT. This encodes CASSHRAGGNQPQHF. The rearrangement uses TRBV11-3 and TRBJ1-5, with a weak D call TRBD1 (6 bases). This CDR3 has 15 amino acids. Trimming left V 5 bases short and J 2 bases short, with 13 bases between. CDR1 SGHNT and CDR2 YENEEA come from the germline V gene.

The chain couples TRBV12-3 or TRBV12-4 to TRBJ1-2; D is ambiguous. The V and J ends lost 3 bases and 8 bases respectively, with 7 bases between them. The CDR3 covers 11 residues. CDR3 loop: CASSFAAGYTF. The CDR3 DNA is TGTGCCAGCAGTTTTGCGGCGGGCTACACCTTC.

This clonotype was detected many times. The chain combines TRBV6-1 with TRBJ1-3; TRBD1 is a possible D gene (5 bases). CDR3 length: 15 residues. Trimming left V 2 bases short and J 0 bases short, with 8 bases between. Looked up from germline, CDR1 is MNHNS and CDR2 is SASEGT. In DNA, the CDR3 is TGTGCCAGCAGTGAACAGGGTATCTCTGGAAACACCATATATTTT. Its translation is CASSEQGISGNTIYF.

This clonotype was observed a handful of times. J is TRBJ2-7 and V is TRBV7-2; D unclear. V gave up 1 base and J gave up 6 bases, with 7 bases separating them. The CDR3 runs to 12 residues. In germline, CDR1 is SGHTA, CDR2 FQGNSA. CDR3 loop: CASSLDWGEQYF. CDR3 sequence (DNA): TGTGCCAGCAGCTTAGATTGGGGCGAGCAGTACTTC.

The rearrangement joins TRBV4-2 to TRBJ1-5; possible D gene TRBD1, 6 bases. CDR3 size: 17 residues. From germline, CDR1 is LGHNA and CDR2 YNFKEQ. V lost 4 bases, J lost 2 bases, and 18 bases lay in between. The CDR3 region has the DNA TGTGCCAGCAGCCTGGGGGTTATGGGGGCTGGCAATCAGCCCCAGCATTTT. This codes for CASSLGVMGAGNQPQHF.

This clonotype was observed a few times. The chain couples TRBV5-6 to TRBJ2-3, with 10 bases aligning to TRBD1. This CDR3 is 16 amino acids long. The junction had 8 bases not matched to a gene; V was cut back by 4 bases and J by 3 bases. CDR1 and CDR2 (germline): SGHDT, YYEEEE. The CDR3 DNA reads TGTGCCAGCAGCGACCGGAGGACAGGGGGAACAGATACGCAGTATTTT. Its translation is CASSDRRTGGTDTQYF.

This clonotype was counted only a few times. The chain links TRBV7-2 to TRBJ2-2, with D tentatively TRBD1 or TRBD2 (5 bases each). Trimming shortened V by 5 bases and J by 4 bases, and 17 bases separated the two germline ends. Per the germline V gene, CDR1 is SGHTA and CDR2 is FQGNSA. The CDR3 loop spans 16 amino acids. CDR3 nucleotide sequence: TGTGCCAGCAGCCCGACGGCTAGAGGGGCCACCGGGGAGCTGTTTTTT. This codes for CASSPTARGATGELFF.

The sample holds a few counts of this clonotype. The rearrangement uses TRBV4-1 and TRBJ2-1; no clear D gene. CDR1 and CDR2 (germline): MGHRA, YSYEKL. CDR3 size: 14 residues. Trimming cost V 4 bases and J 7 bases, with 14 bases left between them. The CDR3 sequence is CASSPGNLGNEQFF. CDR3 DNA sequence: TGCGCCAGCAGCCCCGGCAATCTCGGGAATGAGCAGTTCTTC.

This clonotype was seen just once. The CDR3, as DNA: TGCGCCAGCAGCCATACCACCGGTGGTCAGCCCCAGCATTTT. Amino acids: CASSHTTGGQPQHF. The genes are TRBV4-1 and TRBJ1-5, with D hard to call. V lost 3 bases and J 6 bases, leaving 12 bases between the germline ends. Germline CDR1 and CDR2: MGHRA and YSYEKL. The CDR3 sequence is 14 residues long.

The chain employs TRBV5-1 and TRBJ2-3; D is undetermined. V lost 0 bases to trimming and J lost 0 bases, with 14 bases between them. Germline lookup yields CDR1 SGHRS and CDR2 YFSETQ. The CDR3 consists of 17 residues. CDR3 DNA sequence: TGCGCCAGCAGCTTGGGAGAGCTGGTGGGCAGCACAGATACGCAGTATTTT. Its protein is CASSLGELVGSTDTQYF.

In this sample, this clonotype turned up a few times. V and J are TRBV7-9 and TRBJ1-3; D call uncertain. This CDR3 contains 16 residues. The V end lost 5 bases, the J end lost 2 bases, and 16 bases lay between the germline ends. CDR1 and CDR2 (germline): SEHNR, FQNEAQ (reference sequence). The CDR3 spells CASSPFEGVTGNTIYF. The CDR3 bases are TGTGCCAGCAGCCCTTTCGAGGGTGTCACTGGAAACACCATATATTTT.

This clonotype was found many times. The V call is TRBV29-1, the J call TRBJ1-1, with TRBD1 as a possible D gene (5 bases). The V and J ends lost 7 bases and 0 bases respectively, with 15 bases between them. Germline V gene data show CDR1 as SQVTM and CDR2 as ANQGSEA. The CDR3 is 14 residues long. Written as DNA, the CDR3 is TGCAGCGCCGATGGGGGAGTCATGAACACTGAAGCTTTCTTT. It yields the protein CSADGGVMNTEAFF.

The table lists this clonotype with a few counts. DNA for the CDR3: TGTGCCAGCAGTCACACACAGTTGAACACTGAAGCTTTCTTT. It is translated as CASSHTQLNTEAFF. The chain carries TRBV6-1 and TRBJ1-1; unclear D gene. This CDR3 spans 14 amino acids. Germline loops: CDR1 MNHNS, CDR2 SASEGT. V was shortened by 5 bases and J by 0 bases, with 10 bases between the two germline ends.

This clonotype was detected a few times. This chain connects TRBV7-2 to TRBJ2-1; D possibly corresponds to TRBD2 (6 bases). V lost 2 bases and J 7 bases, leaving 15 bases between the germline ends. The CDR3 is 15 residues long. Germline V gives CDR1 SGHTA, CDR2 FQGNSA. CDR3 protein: CASSLNAGLLNEQFF. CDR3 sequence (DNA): TGTGCCAGCAGCTTAAATGCAGGACTACTAAATGAGCAGTTCTTC.